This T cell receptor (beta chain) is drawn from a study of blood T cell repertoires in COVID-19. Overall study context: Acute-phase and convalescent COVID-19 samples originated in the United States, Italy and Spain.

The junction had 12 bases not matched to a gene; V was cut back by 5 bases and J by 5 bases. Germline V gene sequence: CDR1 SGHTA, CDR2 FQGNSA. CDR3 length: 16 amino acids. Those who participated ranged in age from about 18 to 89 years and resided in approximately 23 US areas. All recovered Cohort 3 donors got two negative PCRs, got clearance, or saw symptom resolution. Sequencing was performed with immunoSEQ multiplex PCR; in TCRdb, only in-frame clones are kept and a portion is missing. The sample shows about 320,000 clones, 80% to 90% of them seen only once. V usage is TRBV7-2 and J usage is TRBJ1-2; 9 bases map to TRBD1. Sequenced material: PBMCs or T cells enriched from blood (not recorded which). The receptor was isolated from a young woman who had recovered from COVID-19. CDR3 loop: CASSPYTGGVRYGYTF. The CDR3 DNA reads TGTGCCAGCAGCCCTTATACAGGGGGCGTAAGATATGGCTACACCTTC.